This entry concerns a single TCR beta chain. The data were obtained in a study of cytomegalovirus exposure and HLA in healthy donors. The repertoire was sequenced with immunoSEQ multiplex PCR; TCRdb's copy has only in-frame clones and lacks some. The table records 200,000 to 250,000 clones, around 78% of them present only once. The CDR3 contains 15 residues. The ends were cut back, 2 bases at V and 1 base at J, with 11 bases in the middle. The germline gives CDR1 MNHEY, CDR2 SVGAGI. This TCR derives from a woman aged 18 to 35 in good health and CMV-seronegative. The chain recombines TRBV6-5 with TRBJ1-1, with D maybe TRBD1 (5 bases). The specimen was PBMCs. This chain's CDR3 is CASSYGRGRNTEAFF. CDR3 nucleotide sequence: TGTGCCAGCAGTTACGGGAGGGGCCGGAACACTGAAGCTTTCTTT.